This T cell receptor (beta chain) was retrieved from a study of cytomegalovirus exposure and HLA in healthy donors. CDR1 and CDR2 from the germline V gene are MNHEY and SMNVEV (reference sequence). The CDR3 is 13 residues long. V was trimmed by 6 bases and J by 6 bases, leaving 15 bases between them. General study points: As immune exposure information, only CMV serostatus was available.

This clone was counted a few times. The antigen remains undetermined. PCR used 60 Vbeta primers and 13 Jbeta primers. The method was immunoSEQ multiplex PCR; TCRdb's version includes in-frame clones alone and lacks a portion of them. In the table there are more than 15,000 clones, about 80% of which are singletons. Source material: PBMCs. The source is a human donor in good health. This chain joins TRBV27 and TRBJ2-7; D is possibly TRBD2 (6 bases). CDR3 nucleotide sequence: TGTGCCAGCAGCGGGACTTCTATCGGCGAGCAGTACTTC. It codes for CASSGTSIGEQYF.